The 14 T cell receptor beta chains presented below share a single source sample, sequenced in a study of blood T cells in healthy people across ages. Together with a sample-barcoded 5' primer, a J-beta primer mix was included in a second PCR lasting roughly 6 to 12 cycles. TCRdb called the 5' RACE reads again in MiXCR, with one record for every CDR3 protein. The table has approximately 680,000 distinct CDR3 sequences, approximately 29% seen once; the top ten hold 15%. The sample comprised blood. Receptors originate from a woman aged 80 or older in good health.

This chain links TRBV5-5 with TRBJ1-6; no clear D. In germline, CDR1 is SGHKS, CDR2 YYEKEE (reference sequence). V lost 0 bases and J lost 11, with 9 bases in between. The CDR3 length is 13 residues. The CDR3 sequence is CASSLDPFPPLHF. The DNA of the CDR3 is TGTGCCAGCAGCTTGGATCCGTTTCCACCCCTCCACTTT.

In its sample, this clonotype was seen many times. The V call is TRBV6-4, the J call TRBJ2-1, with TRBD2 identical over 11 bases. CDR3 length equals 15 residues. V gave up 7 bases and J gave up 9 bases; unmatched junction bases: 11. Germline CDR1 is MRHNA and CDR2 is SNTAGT. This CDR3 is CASKKLAGGPGEQFF. In DNA, the CDR3 is TGTGCCAGCAAAAAGTTAGCGGGGGGGCCGGGTGAGCAGTTCTTC.

In its sample, this clonotype was seen many times. The chain has TRBV6-5 and TRBJ2-7; no clear D. This CDR3 spans 11 amino acids. Germline CDR1 is MNHEY and CDR2 is SVGAGI. The V gene lost 2 bases and the J gene lost 6 bases, with 5 bases spanning the gap. The DNA for the CDR3 is TGTGCCAGCAGTTACAACACCGAGCAGTACTTC. Translating it yields CASSYNTEQYF.

This clonotype has a handful of counts. The gene calls are TRBV19 and TRBJ2-3, with 8 bases matching TRBD2. This CDR3 contains 14 residues. The V gene end was trimmed by 5 bases and the J gene end by 4 bases; junction bases not matched to a gene: 5. CDR1 and CDR2 from the germline V gene are LNHDA and SQIVND (reference sequence). Written as DNA, the CDR3 is TGTGCCAGTAGTCCGGGGACTAGATCAGATACGCAGTATTTT. Its protein is CASSPGTRSDTQYF.

The V gene is TRBV20-1, the J gene TRBJ2-4; TRBD2 matches 9 bases. With the DNA end fitting TRBJ2-7 better, the J assignment may be wrong. The CDR3 sequence is 14 residues long. Germline V lookup: CDR1 DFQATT, CDR2 SNEGSKA (reference sequence). The chain's CDR3 is CSAYSGGSAYEQYF. CDR3 DNA sequence: TGCAGTGCTTATAGCGGGGGCAGCGCCTACGAGCAGTACTTC.

The chain has TRBV20-1 and TRBJ2-1; no definite D call. This CDR3 comprises 13 residues. Looked up from germline, CDR1 is DFQATT and CDR2 is SNEGSKA (reference sequence). The V and J ends lost 6 bases and 9 bases respectively, with 18 bases between them. The CDR3 here is CSAQTDRLGEQFF. CDR3 bases: TGCAGTGCCCAGACCGACCGGCTGGGTGAGCAGTTCTTC.

The rearrangement uses TRBV7-3 and TRBJ2-1, with TRBD2 identical over 7 bases. Unmatched junction bases numbered 9, after V lost 1 base and J lost 9 bases. CDR1 and CDR2 (germline): SGHTA, FQGTGA. The CDR3 contains 15 residues. CDR3 residues: CASSLSGGAIGEQFF. CDR3 nucleotides: TGTGCCAGCAGCTTAAGCGGGGGAGCCATAGGTGAGCAGTTCTTC.

This clonotype has at least ten counts. V usage is TRBV24-1 and J usage is TRBJ2-1, with D hard to call. The germline V and J ends were trimmed by 5 bases and 5 bases, with 21 bases remaining between them. This CDR3 is built from 17 residues. Germline CDR1 and CDR2: KGHDR and SFDVKD. The CDR3, as DNA: TGTGCCACCAGTGGACTGAACCGCGGCCCTACACACAATGAGCAGTTCTTC. Translated: CATSGLNRGPTHNEQFF.

With regard to this clonotype: One junction end does not reproduce the germline sequence, and a read error may be involved. In DNA, the CDR3 is TGTGCCTGGGAGCGGGGGGGCACTAAAGCTTTCTTT. Its protein product is CAWERGGTKAFF. The J gene is TRBJ1-1, the V gene TRBV30; possible D gene TRBD1, 6 bases. The germline V gene encodes CDR1 GTSNPN and CDR2 SVGIG (reference sequence). The CDR3 totals 12 residues. The entire variable domain, with the rest obtained from reference TRBV30 and TRBJ1-1, is as follows: SQTIHQWPATLVQPVGSPLSLECTVEGTSNPNLYWYRQAAGRGLQLLFYSVGIGQISSEVPQNLSASRPQDRQFILSSKKLLLSDSGFYLCAWERGGTKAFFGQGTRLTVV.

This clonotype was seen a handful of times. V is TRBV5-1 and J is TRBJ2-2; a weak D match, TRBD2 (5 bases). The germline V gene encodes CDR1 SGHRS and CDR2 YFSETQ. Trimming cost V 1 base and J 5 bases, with 9 bases left between them. The CDR3 consists of 14 residues. The CDR3 region has the DNA TGCGCCAGCAGCTTGCTAGCCGCGACCGGGGAGCTGTTTTTT. The encoded protein is CASSLLAATGELFF.

The rearrangement links TRBV7-3 to TRBJ2-7; TRBD2 is a possible D gene (6 bases). Trimming pared 6 bases from V and 2 bases from J, leaving 14 bases between. The CDR3 is 14 residues long. Germline V CDR1 and CDR2: SGHTA, FQGTGA. In nucleotides, the CDR3 is TGTGCCAGCAGTCGGGGGAGCGGACCCTACGAGCAGTACGTC. Translating gives CASSRGSGPYEQYV.

This chain uses TRBV2 with TRBJ1-5; the D gene is possibly TRBD1 (6 bases). The germline V gene has CDR1 SNHLY and CDR2 FYNNEI. Between the trimmed V and J ends, which lost 4 bases and 5 bases, there was a span of 9 bases. This CDR3 has 13 amino acids. Here the CDR3 reads CASSVGGDQPQHF. CDR3 DNA: TGTGCCAGCAGTGTCGGGGGCGATCAGCCCCAGCATTTT.

In its sample, this clonotype was seen a few times. The gene calls are TRBV6-5 and TRBJ1-5; TRBD1 might be the D (6 bases). Trimming removed 6 bases from V and 5 bases from J, with 8 bases in between. The CDR3 has 12 amino acids. CDR1 and CDR2 from the germline V gene are MNHEY and SVGAGI. The CDR3 loop is CASRSGDQPQHF. CDR3 nucleotide sequence: TGTGCCAGCAGGTCAGGGGATCAGCCCCAGCATTTT.

This clonotype was picked up a small number of times. V usage is TRBV15 and J usage is TRBJ2-1; possible D gene TRBD1, 6 bases. The germline CDR1 and CDR2 sequences are LNHNV and YYDKDF (reference sequence). With 5 bases removed from V and 4 bases from J, the gap between germline ends came to 12 bases. The CDR3 consists of 14 residues. The CDR3 DNA is TGTGCCACCAGCCGCCGGACAGAATACAATGAGCAGTTCTTC. Translated, it gives CATSRRTEYNEQFF.